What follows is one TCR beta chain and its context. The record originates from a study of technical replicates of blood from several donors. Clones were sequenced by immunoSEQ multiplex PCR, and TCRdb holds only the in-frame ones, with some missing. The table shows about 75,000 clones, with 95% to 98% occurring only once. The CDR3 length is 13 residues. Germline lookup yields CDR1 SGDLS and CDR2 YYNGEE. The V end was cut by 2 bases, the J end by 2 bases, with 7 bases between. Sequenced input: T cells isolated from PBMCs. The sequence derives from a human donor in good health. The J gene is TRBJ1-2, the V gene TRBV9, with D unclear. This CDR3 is CASSVQSNYGYTF. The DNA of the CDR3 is TGTGCCAGCAGCGTGCAGTCCAACTATGGCTACACCTTC.